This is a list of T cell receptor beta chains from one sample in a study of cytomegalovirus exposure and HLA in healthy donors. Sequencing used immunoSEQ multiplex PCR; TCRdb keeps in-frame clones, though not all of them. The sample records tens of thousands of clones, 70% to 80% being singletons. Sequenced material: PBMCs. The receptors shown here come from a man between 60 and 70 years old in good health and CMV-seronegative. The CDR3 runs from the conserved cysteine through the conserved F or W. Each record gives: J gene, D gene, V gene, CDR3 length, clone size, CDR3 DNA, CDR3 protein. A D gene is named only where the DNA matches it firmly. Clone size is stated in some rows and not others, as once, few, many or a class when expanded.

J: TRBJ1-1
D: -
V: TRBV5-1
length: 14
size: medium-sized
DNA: TGCGCCAGCAGCCGGGGACACGAGAACACTGAAGCTTTCTTT
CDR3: CASSRGHENTEAFF

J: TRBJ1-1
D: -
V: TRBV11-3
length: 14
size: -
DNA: TGTGCCAGCAGCTTAGGAGGTTTTGCCACTGAAGCTTTCTTT
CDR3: CASSLGGFATEAFF

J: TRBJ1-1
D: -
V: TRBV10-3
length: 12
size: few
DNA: TGTGCCGCACGACAGACGGCTGATGAAGCTTTCTTT
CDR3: CAARQTADEAFF

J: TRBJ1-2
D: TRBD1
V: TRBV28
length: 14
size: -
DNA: TGTGCCAGCAGTCCGACCGGGACAGCCGATGGCTACACCTTC
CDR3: CASSPTGTADGYTF

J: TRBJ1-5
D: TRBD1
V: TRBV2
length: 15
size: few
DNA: TGTGCCAGCAGTACCCAGGGGGTGAGCAATCAGCCCCAGCATTTT
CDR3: CASSTQGVSNQPQHF

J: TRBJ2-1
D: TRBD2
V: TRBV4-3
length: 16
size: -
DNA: TGCGCCAGCAGCCAAGGGGGACTAGCGGCTCCAGAGGAGCAGTTCTTC
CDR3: CASSQGGLAAPEEQFF

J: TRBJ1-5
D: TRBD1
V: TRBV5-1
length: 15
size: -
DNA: TGCGCCAGCAGCCGGACAGGGGAACGCAATCAGCCCCAGCATTTT
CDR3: CASSRTGERNQPQHF

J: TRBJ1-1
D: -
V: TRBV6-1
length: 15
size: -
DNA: TGTGCCAGCAGTATTCGACCTGGGGCCGGCACTGAAGCTTTCTTT
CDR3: CASSIRPGAGTEAFF

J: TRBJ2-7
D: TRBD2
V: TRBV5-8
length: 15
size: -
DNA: TGTGCCAGCAGCTTATCTAGCGGGAGTCTCTACGAGCAGTACTTC
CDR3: CASSLSSGSLYEQYF

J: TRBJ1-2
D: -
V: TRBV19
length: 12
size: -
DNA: TGTGCCAGTAGCGGGCGGGCCTATGGCTACACCTTC
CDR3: CASSGRAYGYTF

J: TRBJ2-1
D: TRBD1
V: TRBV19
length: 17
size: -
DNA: TGTGCCAGTAGTATCCGGCTCAGGACAGGGACTTACAATGAGCAGTTCTTC
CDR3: CASSIRLRTGTYNEQFF

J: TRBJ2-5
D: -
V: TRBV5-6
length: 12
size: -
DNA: TGTGCCAGCAGCTTTCATCAAGAGACCCAGTACTTC
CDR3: CASSFHQETQYF